This T cell receptor beta chain was found in a study of PD-1 blockade in classical Hodgkin lymphoma (dated by TCRdb to about 2020). For the study in its entirety: Nivolumab dosing was 3 mg/kg intravenously every 2 weeks, continuing until either disease progression or unacceptable toxicity. A peripheral blood immune signature of response to PD-1 blockade in classical Hodgkin lymphoma was defined using TCR beta sequencing and CyTOF. Overall results and qualifications from the work: Trial patients with a complete response had baseline diversity similar to that of newly diagnosed patients, while partial responders and progressors had significantly lower diversity. Baseline TCR diversity was reported to be lower in newly diagnosed patients than in healthy donors, and even lower in relapsed/refractory patients. The study was restricted to a single clinical trial cohort, and the causes of repertoire differences, possibly disease activity or prior therapy, were left undefined. Lower diversity was observed in patients in whom nivolumab was started less than 1 year after ASCT, and these patients were excluded from later analyses so that confounding by immune reconstitution would be avoided. By C4D1, a significant rise was seen in CD4+ TCR diversity but not in CD8+ TCR diversity (p=0.0027 vs p=0.16), and the rise was most apparent among complete responders (p=0.02).

On this clone: The antigen this receptor binds is unknown. No base qualities exist here, and no much larger clone lies one base off it.

The germline V gene (reference sequence) sets CDR1 to SEHNR and CDR2 to FQNEAQ. Spanning cysteine to phenylalanine, the CDR3 consists of 12 amino acids. CDR3 DNA is the only sequence kept; it has 36 bases, read in frame from the first base. V loses 5 bases, J loses 5 bases, and the germline ends lie 8 bases apart. The Qiagen DNeasy kit was used to extract genomic DNA both from unsorted PBMCs and from the negatively selected CD4+ and CD8+ fractions. TCR beta CDR3 regions were subjected to amplification by immunoSEQ multiplex PCR with primers that anneal to V and J segments. A synthetic immune receptor repertoire was used to minimize amplification bias, and remaining bias was computationally removed after sequencing. In the original analysis: Custom Python scripts were used to quantify repertoire diversity as the Shannon entropy index. Unsorted, CD4+ and CD8+ repertoires were analyzed separately, except in combined analyses where CD4+ and CD8+ sequences were merged in silico. Clonal expansion was defined as at least a 2-fold frequency increase after treatment relative to C1D1, with a pseudocount of 0.5 for undetected baseline clones. Clones with 0 or 1 copy at C1D1 were defined as singleton clones, while clones with 2 or more copies were defined as non-singleton clones. Clones expanded in unsorted samples were annotated as CD4+, CD8+ or unknown by matching protein sequences in sorted samples from the same patient. Wilcoxon tests on paired samples were used to test diversity changes from C1D1 to C4D1. What TCRdb holds here is the immuneACCESS table cut down to in-frame rearrangements. Part of the clones is not present; checked against another copy, under half of the missing clones reflect an unresolved V gene, and the others are unexplained. The V and J calls and clone size are taken from that table; D and trimming were inferred from the DNA. The table for this sample lists just over 25,000 clones; around 69% of them were counted only once. About an eighth of the sample rests with the top ten.

Reading the label with the study, this specimen's time point is: cycle 2 day 1 (C2D1) of nivolumab. Every trial patient had relapsed following autologous stem cell transplantation, and prior brentuximab vedotin exposure was what differed among cohorts A, B and C. The trial cohort was composed of about 58 patients with relapsed/refractory classical Hodgkin lymphoma, for whom complete response, partial response or progressive disease was recorded as best overall response. In the multi-cohort phase II CheckMate 205 trial, trial patients received single-agent nivolumab. An independent review committee assessed best overall response using the 2007 International Working Group response criteria. Trial PBMCs were collected immediately before nivolumab initiation (C1D1) and during therapy at cycle 2 day 1 and cycle 4 day 1. Peripheral blood was collected in 8 mL Vacutainer Cell Preparation Tubes, from which PBMCs were isolated by centrifugation and then cryopreserved.

The clonotype comes from a human donor with classical Hodgkin lymphoma. The V gene is TRBV7-9 and the J gene is TRBJ2-3, with the D gene too uncertain to name. The sample here was peripheral blood mononuclear cells (PBMCs), taken before the second cycle of nivolumab. The CDR3 has the sequence CASSPSQDTQYF. DNA sequence: TGTGCCAGCAGCCCGTCCCAAGATACGCAGTATTTT. This CDR3, with the reference TRBV7-9 and TRBJ2-3 proteins standing in past its ends, gives the full variable domain DTGVSQNPRHKITKRGQNVTFRCDPISEHNRLYWYRQTLGQGPEFLTYFQNEAQLEKSRLLSDRFSAERPKGSFSTLEIQRTEQGDSAMYLCASSPSQDTQYFGPGTRLTVL.